Listed here are 9 T cell receptor beta chains from one sample, sequenced in a study of T cell repertoires in cytomegalovirus infection. These receptors have no identified antigens. Using its own MiXCR run on the reads, TCRdb lists one record per CDR3 protein. The profile covers 750,000 to 950,000 distinct CDR3 sequences, with just under 30% appearing a single time and roughly 13% taken by the ten largest. The starting material was cultured CD8+ T cells from PBMCs, obtained from culture after CMV antigen stimulation. These receptors were taken from a human donor in good health (CMV status not recorded). Some clones in this sample may be carry-over from other donors' samples.

This clonotype appeared a single time. This chain uses TRBV4-1 with TRBJ1-3, with no clear D. CDR3 length equals 16 residues. The germline V gene has CDR1 MGHRA and CDR2 YSYEKL. The V end lost 1 base, the J end lost 4 bases, and 14 bases lay between the germline ends. The CDR3 sequence is CASSQVDTDPGNTIYF. The CDR3 region has the DNA TGCGCCAGCAGCCAAGTTGACACAGATCCCGGAAACACCATATATTTT.

The chain recombines TRBV15 with TRBJ2-2; D gene ambiguous. The CDR3 is 15 residues long. Germline CDR1 is LNHNV and CDR2 is YYDKDF (reference sequence). Trimming left V 3 bases short and J 6 bases short, with 14 bases between. The CDR3 sequence is CATSSEERVSGELFF. DNA for the CDR3: TGTGCCACCAGCAGCGAAGAAAGGGTATCCGGGGAGCTGTTTTTT.

The chain is built from TRBV5-4 and TRBJ2-5; 7 nucleotides match TRBD2. The trim removed 2 bases at V and 4 bases at J, leaving 5 bases unmatched. Per germline, CDR1 SGHNT and CDR2 YYREEE (reference sequence). The CDR3 is 14 amino acids. CDR3 loop: CASSFGGERETQYF. As DNA, the CDR3 is TGTGCCAGCAGCTTTGGGGGGGAGAGAGAGACCCAGTACTTC.

The chain combines TRBV6-1 with TRBJ1-2; perhaps TRBD1 as D (5 bases). Germline V CDR1 and CDR2: MNHNS, SASEGT. The CDR3 spans 14 residues. V lost 7 bases, J lost 3 bases, and 15 bases lay in between. The CDR3 region has the DNA TGTGCCAGCATGGTGGCAGGAGGGGACTATGGCTACACCTTC. Amino acid sequence: CASMVAGGDYGYTF.

In this sample, this clonotype turned up many times. This chain connects TRBV7-9 to TRBJ2-7, with 7 bases fitting TRBD2. CDR3 length: 15 amino acids. Per germline, CDR1 SEHNR and CDR2 FQNEAQ (reference sequence). Germline trimming cut 4 bases from V and 0 bases from J; bases unmatched to any gene: 6. The CDR3 reads CASSSGGRLSYEQYF. In DNA, the CDR3 is TGTGCCAGCAGCTCCGGGGGGAGACTCTCCTACGAGCAGTACTTC.

A single count supports this clonotype. The V call is TRBV15, the J call TRBJ1-3, with D unclear. Per the germline V gene, CDR1 is LNHNV and CDR2 is YYDKDF (reference sequence). This CDR3 has 14 residues. V was trimmed by 3 bases and J by 3 bases, leaving 9 bases between them. CDR3 residues: CATSRRLDGNTIYF. The CDR3 DNA is TGTGCCACCAGCAGGCGATTGGATGGAAACACCATATATTTT. The complete variable domain, with remaining parts taken from reference TRBV15 and TRBJ1-3, reads DAMVIQNPRYQVTQFGKPVTLSCSQTLNHNVMYWYQQKSSQAPKLLFHYYDKDFNNEADTPDNFQSRRPNTSFCFLDIRSPGLGDTAMYLCATSRRLDGNTIYFGEGSWLTVV.

Details on this clonotype: A much larger clone sits a single nucleotide away, making a read error possible. V is TRBV9 and J is TRBJ2-1; no firm D call. With 4 bases removed from V and 10 bases from J, the gap between germline ends came to 6 bases. Looked up from germline, CDR1 is SGDLS and CDR2 is YYNGEE. This CDR3 has 10 residues. Written as DNA, the CDR3 is TGTGCCAGCAGCCCCCGGGAGCAGTTCTTC. Encoded protein: CASSPREQFF.

V gene TRBV19 combines with J gene TRBJ2-2; D gene uncertain. The length of the CDR3 is 12 residues. Germline assignment: CDR1 LNHDA and CDR2 SQIVND (reference sequence). The V end was cut by 3 bases, the J end by 9 bases, with 8 bases between. CDR3 nucleotides: TGTGCCAGTAGTATTCCCAAGAGGGAGCTGTTTTTT. Protein: CASSIPKRELFF.

The table lists this clonotype with a few counts. The CDR3 here is CASSQDHRSSYNEQFF. The CDR3 DNA sequence: TGCGCCAGCAGCCAAGATCACAGGAGCTCCTACAATGAGCAGTTCTTC. The chain has TRBV4-3 and TRBJ2-1; maybe TRBD1 (5 bases). Germline V CDR1 and CDR2: LGHNA, YSLEER. The CDR3 sequence is 16 residues long. V was clipped by 0 bases and J by 0 bases, with 9 bases between them.